Each of the 28 T cell receptor beta chains below was sequenced from the same sample in a study of T cells after somatic rescue of genetic block (TCRdb year 2020). Libraries were prepared through the immunoSEQ multiplex PCR assay. In TCRdb, the immuneACCESS table is reduced to in-frame sequences with V and J assigned. These tables do not hold every clone; where another copy was compared, an unresolved V gene accounts for under half, and the others remain unexplained. Counted in this sample were about 72,000 clones; under 95% of them appeared once. The top ten hold 2.8% of the sample. The source material was peripheral blood mononuclear cells (PBMCs). The receptor set was obtained from a young man.

For the CDR3, the DNA is TGTGCCAGCAGTTTTCGACTAGCGGGAGGCGGGGAGCTGTTTTTT. Its protein product is CASSFRLAGGGELFF. The J gene is TRBJ2-2, the V gene TRBV28; 13 nucleotides align to TRBD2. Germline loops: CDR1 MDHEN, CDR2 SYDVKM. CDR3 length equals 15 residues. Trimming removed 3 bases from V and 7 bases from J; junction bases left unmatched: 2.

In its sample, this clone was seen a few times. The chain carries TRBV11-2 and TRBJ2-7; TRBD1 is a possible D gene (6 bases). CDR1 and CDR2 from the germline V gene are SGHAT and FQNNGV. Between the trimmed V and J ends, which lost 4 bases and 3 bases, there was a span of 13 bases. The CDR3 length is 14 residues. The CDR3 reads CASSSRTAGYEQYF. The CDR3 DNA reads as TGTGCCAGCAGCTCCAGGACAGCAGGCTACGAGCAGTACTTC.

The chain recombines TRBV5-6 with TRBJ1-5; possible D gene TRBD1, 5 bases. This CDR3 is 14 amino acids long. Germline V gene data show CDR1 as SGHDT and CDR2 as YYEEEE. V was pared by 4 bases and J by 7 bases, with 15 bases between. DNA of the CDR3: TGTGCCAGCAGCGTTGGGGGGTTCCGGCAGCCCCAGCATTTT. This sequence encodes CASSVGGFRQPQHF.

Sample share makes this clone medium-sized. The J gene is TRBJ2-7, the V gene TRBV4-1; tentative D call: TRBD1 (6 bases). The V and J ends lost 0 bases and 2 bases respectively, with 14 bases between them. The CDR3 is made up of 16 amino acids. Germline lookup yields CDR1 MGHRA and CDR2 YSYEKL. The CDR3: CASSQDRTGFPYEQYF. For the CDR3, the DNA is TGCGCCAGCAGCCAAGATCGCACAGGGTTCCCCTACGAGCAGTACTTC.

This sequence joins TRBV10-2 and TRBJ2-5; TRBD2 might be the D (6 bases). CDR1 WSHSY and CDR2 SAAADI come from the germline V gene. The ends were cut back, 6 bases at V and 1 base at J, with 9 bases in the middle. There are 13 residues in the CDR3. The CDR3 sequence is CASRRDSQETQYF. CDR3 coding DNA: TGCGCCAGCAGGAGGGACTCCCAAGAGACCCAGTACTTC.

The rearrangement uses TRBV29-1 and TRBJ1-1; the D is unclear. The CDR3 covers 11 residues. Trimming left V 3 bases short and J 10 bases short, with 12 bases between. Germline V gene lookup returns CDR1 SQVTM and CDR2 ANQGSEA. The CDR3 region has the DNA TGCAGCGTTGAGGAGGGAGTATCAGCTTTCTTT. Its translation is CSVEEGVSAFF.

V and J are TRBV28 and TRBJ2-1; D remains unclear. The length of the CDR3 is 12 residues. Trimming cost V 2 bases and J 8 bases, with 7 bases left between them. CDR1 is MDHEN, CDR2 SYDVKM, per germline. DNA for the CDR3: TGTGCCAGCAGTTTAGGAGATCATGAGCAGTTCTTC. This encodes CASSLGDHEQFF.

Note on this clone: Germline is not matched at one junction end, which may reflect a read error. The chain combines TRBV5-4 with TRBJ1-1; unclear D gene. The CDR3 runs to 11 residues. Germline CDR1 reads SGHNT; CDR2 reads YYREEE (reference sequence). This CDR3 reads CASSLLEAVIF. DNA for the CDR3: TGTGCCAGCAGCTTACTCGAGGCAGTGATCTTT.

This chain links TRBV5-4 with TRBJ2-7; 7 nucleotides agree with TRBD1. V lost 0 bases, J lost 7 bases, and 4 bases stayed unmatched. The CDR3 is made up of 13 amino acids. Per germline, CDR1 SGHNT and CDR2 YYREEE (reference sequence). CDR3 residues: CASSLGSGGEQYF. As DNA, the CDR3 is TGTGCCAGCAGCTTGGGTTCAGGGGGAGAGCAGTACTTC. Based on the CDR3 plus reference TRBV5-4 and TRBJ2-7, the full variable domain is ETGVTQSPTHLIKTRGQQVTLRCSSQSGHNTVSWYQQALGQGPQFIFQYYREEENGRGNFPPRFSGLQFPNYSSELNVNALELDDSALYLCASSLGSGGEQYFGPGTRLTVT.

This chain links TRBV15 with TRBJ2-1, with TRBD2 matching 9 bases. Germline V lookup: CDR1 LNHNV, CDR2 YYDKDF (reference sequence). This CDR3 spans 19 amino acids. V dropped 2 bases and J dropped 0; count of bases not matched to a gene: 11. The CDR3 sequence is CATSRPRLAVQSSYNEQFF. The CDR3, as DNA: TGTGCCACCAGCAGACCTCGACTAGCGGTCCAGAGCTCCTACAATGAGCAGTTCTTC.

The V and J genes are TRBV7-9 and TRBJ2-3, with no clear D. CDR3 size: 11 residues. Trimming stripped 5 bases from V and 6 bases from J, with 6 bases between. Germline V lookup: CDR1 SEHNR, CDR2 FQNEAQ (reference sequence). The CDR3 nucleotides read TGTGCCAGCAGCCGTGGCGATACGCAGTATTTT. Translation: CASSRGDTQYF.

This clone was observed once. This chain uses TRBV28 with TRBJ2-1; a weak D match, TRBD2 (6 bases). V shed 7 bases and J shed 8 bases, with 21 bases lying between them. The CDR3 has 15 residues. Per the germline V gene, CDR1 is MDHEN and CDR2 is SYDVKM. The CDR3 bases are TGTGCCAGCACAACCGGGACTTCTCCGCCGCATGAGCAGTTCTTC. It specifies CASTTGTSPPHEQFF.

This clone was observed a single time. The V call is TRBV6-1, the J call TRBJ2-7, with 7 positions matching TRBD1. The germline V gene encodes CDR1 MNHNS and CDR2 SASEGT. The V segment lost 10 bases and the J segment 5 bases; nucleotides outside the gene matches: 11. CDR3 length equals 13 residues. CDR3 loop: CATAPDRVDEQYF. CDR3 nucleotides: TGTGCCACAGCGCCAGACAGGGTGGACGAGCAGTACTTC.

V gene TRBV2 combines with J gene TRBJ2-7; 8 nucleotides agree with TRBD2. Germline assignment: CDR1 SNHLY and CDR2 FYNNEI. CDR3 size: 14 residues. The V gene end was trimmed by 6 bases and the J gene end by 6 bases; junction bases not matched to a gene: 10. The CDR3, as DNA: TGTGCCAGCAGCCTGACCGGGGGGGCTCGCGAGCAGTACTTC. This sequence encodes CASSLTGGAREQYF.

The chain couples TRBV28 to TRBJ1-2, with 8 bases aligning to TRBD1. The V and J ends lost 5 bases and 1 base, in that order; junction bases with no gene match: 9. The CDR3 extends over 16 amino acids. Germline CDR1 MDHEN, CDR2 SYDVKM. CDR3 coding DNA: TGTGCCAGCAGTACATATAAAGGACAGGGTAACTATGGCTACACCTTC. It codes for CASSTYKGQGNYGYTF.

The V gene is TRBV6-1, the J gene TRBJ1-2, with D unresolved. CDR1 and CDR2 (germline): MNHNS, SASEGT. Trimming removed 5 bases at V and 2 bases at J, with 12 bases between. This CDR3 spans 14 amino acids. CDR3: CASSQQQGNYGYTF. CDR3 nucleotide sequence: TGTGCCAGCAGTCAACAGCAAGGGAACTATGGCTACACCTTC.

The chain employs TRBV29-1 and TRBJ2-7; a possible D gene is TRBD1 (5 bases). Trimming left V 4 bases short and J 1 base short, with 11 bases between. CDR1 and CDR2 from the germline V gene are SQVTM and ANQGSEA. CDR3 length: 13 amino acids. Here the CDR3 DNA reads TGCAGCGTTGGGGGCTTCCCTTCCTACGAGCAGTACTTC. Its protein is CSVGGFPSYEQYF.

The chain is built from TRBV28 and TRBJ2-7; 11 nucleotides agree with TRBD1. V lost 4 bases to trimming and J lost 3 bases; unmatched junction nucleotides: 8. This CDR3 has 16 amino acids. Germline values: CDR1 MDHEN, CDR2 SYDVKM. CDR3 nucleotide sequence: TGTGCCAGCAGTTCGCCGTCCGGGACAGGGGGCTACGAGCAGTACTTC. Translation: CASSSPSGTGGYEQYF. Based on the CDR3 plus reference TRBV28 and TRBJ2-7, the full variable domain is DVKVTQSSRYLVKRTGEKVFLECVQDMDHENMFWYRQDPGLGLRLIYFSYDVKMKEKGDIPEGYSVSREKKERFSLILESASTNQTSMYLCASSSPSGTGGYEQYFGPGTRLTVT.

The sample holds one count of this clone. CDR3 coding DNA: TGTGCCAGTAGTCTCATCGGAAGCTCCTACAATGAGCAGTTCTTC. The encoded protein is CASSLIGSSYNEQFF. The chain uses TRBV19 and TRBJ2-1; no definite D call. The CDR3 is 15 amino acids. The ends were cut back, 5 bases at V and 0 bases at J, with 11 bases in the middle. Germline V gene sequence: CDR1 LNHDA, CDR2 SQIVND (reference sequence).

The chain has TRBV11-2 and TRBJ1-4; D uncertain. This CDR3 region has 15 residues. Germline values: CDR1 SGHAT, CDR2 FQNNGV. Trimming pared 1 base from V and 0 bases from J, leaving 6 bases between. The CDR3 DNA reads TGTGCCAGCAGCTTAGGGGCAGCAACTAATGAAAAACTGTTTTTT. Amino acid sequence: CASSLGAATNEKLFF. The entire variable domain, with the rest obtained from reference TRBV11-2 and TRBJ1-4, is as follows: EAGVAQSPRYKIIEKRQSVAFWCNPISGHATLYWYQQILGQGPKLLIQFQNNGVVDDSQLPKDRFSAERLKGVDSTLKIQPAKLEDSAVYLCASSLGAATNEKLFFGSGTQLSVL.

The rearrangement links TRBV27 to TRBJ2-1; D not resolved. The CDR3 extends over 15 amino acids. Germline CDR1 and CDR2: MNHEY and SMNVEV (reference sequence). With 4 bases removed from V and 8 bases from J, the gap between germline ends came to 18 bases. The DNA for the CDR3 is TGTGCCAGCAGTTCCCCGTCTGTAGAGTGGGATGAGCAGTTCTTC. It encodes CASSSPSVEWDEQFF.

The V and J genes are TRBV9 and TRBJ1-2, with D possibly matching TRBD1 (6 bases). The CDR3 extends over 15 amino acids. V gave up 3 bases and J gave up 6 bases, with 18 bases separating them. CDR1 is SGDLS and CDR2 is YYNGEE in the germline V gene. The CDR3 DNA sequence: TGTGCCAGCAGCGCCGAGTGGGCAGGGGAGGATGGCTACACCTTC. It yields the protein CASSAEWAGEDGYTF.

This rearrangement joins TRBV14 to TRBJ1-6; the D is unclear. The CDR3 spans 17 residues. Per germline, CDR1 SGHDN and CDR2 FVKESK. Trimming left V 1 base short and J 0 bases short, with 10 bases between. In nucleotides, the CDR3 is TGTGCCAGCAGCCAAGTTGGATCGAGCTCCTATAATTCACCCCTCCACTTT. Amino acids: CASSQVGSSSYNSPLHF.

This chain uses TRBV7-9 with TRBJ1-1; D is uncertain. Between the trimmed V and J ends, which lost 3 bases and 4 bases, there was a span of 9 bases. The CDR3 is made up of 13 amino acids. The germline CDR1 and CDR2 sequences are SEHNR and FQNEAQ (reference sequence). This CDR3 is CASSLVYGTEAFF. DNA for the CDR3: TGTGCCAGCAGCTTGGTGTATGGCACTGAAGCTTTCTTT.

V gene TRBV6-5 combines with J gene TRBJ1-6; tentative D call: TRBD1 (6 bases). Germline V gene sequence: CDR1 MNHEY, CDR2 SVGAGI. The CDR3 is 13 residues long. Deletions cut 6 bases from V and 7 bases from J, with 10 bases between. The CDR3 DNA reads as TGTGCCAGCAGCTTTACAGGGAATTCACCCCTCCACTTT. Its protein is CASSFTGNSPLHF.

This clone is a singleton in its sample. V and J are TRBV10-3 and TRBJ2-4; 10 positions agree with TRBD1. The CDR3 is 14 residues long. Looked up from germline, CDR1 is ENHRY and CDR2 is SYGVKD. V lost 4 bases, J lost 8 bases, and 5 bases stayed unmatched. CDR3 bases: TGTGCCATCAGTGGGGCCGGGACAGGGGACATTCAGTACTTC. Translating it yields CAISGAGTGDIQYF.

The chain has TRBV19 and TRBJ2-1; D may be TRBD2 (7 bases). The CDR3 is 16 residues long. V lost 5 bases and J lost 0, with 14 bases in between. CDR1 and CDR2 from the germline V gene are LNHDA and SQIVND (reference sequence). The CDR3 reads CASSPWAGASYNEQFF. The CDR3 region has the DNA TGTGCCAGTAGTCCCTGGGCGGGGGCCTCCTACAATGAGCAGTTCTTC.

The chain employs TRBV6-1 and TRBJ2-1, with D possibly being TRBD1 (6 bases). The CDR3 consists of 14 residues. Germline CDR1 reads MNHNS; CDR2 reads SASEGT. With 6 bases removed from V and 7 bases from J, the gap between germline ends came to 16 bases. The CDR3, as DNA: TGTGCCAGCAGATTTCCCGGGACACATAATGAGCAGTTCTTC. Its translation: CASRFPGTHNEQFF.